The 26 T cell receptor beta chains in this list originate from one sample, sequenced in a study of T cell responses to AZD1222 COVID-19 vaccine. Sequencing used immunoSEQ multiplex PCR; TCRdb keeps in-frame clones, though not all of them. The table records 180,000 or so clones, under 95% of them present only once. The specimen was peripheral blood, collected 28 days after the second AZD1222 dose. These receptors were obtained from an adult who received the AZD1222 COVID-19 vaccine.

Concerning this clone: Its ends do not fully match the called genes, so a read error is possible. The chain links TRBV7-7 to TRBJ1-1; weak D call: TRBD1 (5 bases). Germline V gives CDR1 SSHAT, CDR2 FNYEAQ (reference sequence). The CDR3 is 13 residues long. The CDR3 here is CASSLGDNTEAFF. CDR3 coding DNA: TGTGCTAGCAGCTTAGGGGACAACACTGAAGCTTTCTTT.

The chain employs TRBV6-5 and TRBJ2-7; 9 bases map to TRBD2. This CDR3 has 13 amino acids. Trimming took 6 bases from V and 6 from J; bases not matched to a gene: 6. In germline, CDR1 is MNHEY, CDR2 SVGAGI. The CDR3 here is CASRIAGVSEQYF. The DNA of the CDR3 is TGTGCCAGCAGAATAGCGGGAGTCAGCGAGCAGTACTTC.

The count of this clone is one. V is TRBV7-9 and J is TRBJ2-1; D gene unclear. Trimming pared 5 bases from V and 1 base from J, leaving 15 bases between. CDR1 is SEHNR, CDR2 FQNEAQ, per germline (reference sequence). The CDR3 length is 16 residues. For the CDR3, the DNA is TGTGCCAGCAGCCCCCCGCCCCGGGCATCCTACAATGAGCAGTTCTTC. As protein: CASSPPPRASYNEQFF.

This chain connects TRBV6-1 to TRBJ1-1; D remains ambiguous. V dropped 3 bases and J dropped 5 bases, with 16 bases sitting between them. This CDR3 is 15 amino acids long. The V gene's germline CDR1 is MNHNS and CDR2 SASEGT. The CDR3 loop reads CASSELTKGRTEAFF. The CDR3 region has the DNA TGTGCCAGCAGTGAGTTGACAAAAGGAAGGACTGAAGCTTTCTTT.

This clone was seen a single time. This sequence joins TRBV3-1 (or the pseudogene TRBV3-2) and TRBJ1-2; D unclear. Between the trimmed V and J ends, which lost 0 bases and 0 bases, there was a span of 8 bases. In germline, CDR1 is LGHDT, CDR2 YNNKEL (reference sequence). CDR3 length equals 15 residues. In nucleotides, the CDR3 is TGTGCCAGCAGCCAAGAAGTCCTAACTAACTATGGCTACACCTTC. This sequence encodes CASSQEVLTNYGYTF.

This clone was seen only once. The V gene is TRBV6-2 or TRBV6-3, the J gene TRBJ1-5; D is possibly TRBD1 (6 bases). Germline values: CDR1 MNHEY, CDR2 SVGEGT. With 2 bases removed from V and 7 bases from J, the gap between germline ends came to 18 bases. This CDR3 is 16 amino acids long. The CDR3 sequence is CASSYGTLGGGQPQHF. Written as DNA, the CDR3 is TGTGCCAGCAGTTACGGGACACTAGGAGGCGGGCAGCCCCAGCATTTT.

The V and J genes are TRBV2 and TRBJ1-1; D ambiguous. V was shortened by 6 bases and J by 0 bases, with 11 bases between the two germline ends. The CDR3 totals 14 residues. The germline CDR1 and CDR2 sequences are SNHLY and FYNNEI. The CDR3 spells CASSLTTMNTEAFF. The CDR3 nucleotides are TGTGCCAGCAGCCTGACAACCATGAACACTGAAGCTTTCTTT.

V gene TRBV5-6 combines with J gene TRBJ2-1; 10 bases fit TRBD1. Germline values: CDR1 SGHDT, CDR2 YYEEEE. The CDR3 is 14 residues long. The V and J ends lost 3 bases and 9 bases, in that order; junction bases with no gene match: 6. The CDR3 region is CASSSGTGVVEQFF. The CDR3 DNA is TGTGCCAGCAGCTCCGGGACAGGGGTAGTTGAGCAGTTCTTC. The whole variable domain, remainder taken from reference TRBV5-6 and TRBJ2-1, is DAGVTQSPTHLIKTRGQQVTLRCSPKSGHDTVSWYQQALGQGPQFIFQYYEEEERQRGNFPDRFSGHQFPNYSSELNVNALLLGDSALYLCASSSGTGVVEQFFGPGTRLTVL.

This clone has just one count. The chain employs TRBV5-1 and TRBJ2-5; unclear D gene. CDR1 and CDR2 (germline): SGHRS, YFSETQ. Trimming pared 1 base from V and 2 bases from J, leaving 3 bases between. The CDR3 loop spans 12 amino acids. CDR3 DNA: TGCGCCAGCAGCTTGCAGCAAGAGACCCAGTACTTC. Amino acid sequence: CASSLQQETQYF.

The chain links TRBV6-6 to TRBJ1-5; TRBD1 is a possible D gene (5 bases). The V and J ends lost 2 bases and 5 bases respectively, with 10 bases between them. This CDR3 has 14 residues. From germline, CDR1 is MNHNY and CDR2 SVGAGI (reference sequence). The CDR3 here is CASSYIGGDQPQHF. The CDR3 bases are TGTGCCAGCAGTTACATCGGGGGTGATCAGCCCCAGCATTTT.

The J gene is TRBJ1-1, the V gene TRBV6-5; a weak D match, TRBD1 (6 bases). The CDR3 sequence is 15 residues long. Trimming took off 4 bases at V and 3 bases at J, with 15 bases between the two ends. In germline, CDR1 is MNHEY, CDR2 SVGAGI. This CDR3 reads CASSSGRGPYTEAFF. The CDR3 DNA reads as TGTGCCAGCAGTTCGGGTCGGGGGCCCTACACTGAAGCTTTCTTT.

The genes are TRBV10-2 and TRBJ1-5; the match to TRBD1 covers 12 bases. This CDR3 comprises 15 residues. With V trimmed by 4 bases and J by 6 bases, 4 bases remained unmatched. Germline CDR1 WSHSY, CDR2 SAAADI. DNA of the CDR3: TGCGCCAGCAGTGCCGGGACAGGGGGCGGTCAGCCCCAGCATTTT. Amino acids: CASSAGTGGGQPQHF.

This chain connects TRBV6-1 to TRBJ2-5; possible D gene TRBD2, 6 bases. The CDR3 has 13 residues. Germline CDR1 is MNHNS and CDR2 is SASEGT. Trimming pared 3 bases from V and 5 bases from J, leaving 10 bases between. CDR3 protein: CASSDRRVETQYF. In DNA form, the CDR3 reads TGTGCCAGCAGTGACAGGAGGGTGGAGACCCAGTACTTC.

The chain carries TRBV10-3 and TRBJ1-6, with D possibly matching TRBD1 (5 bases). This CDR3 is 16 amino acids long. Per germline, CDR1 ENHRY and CDR2 SYGVKD. V shed 3 bases and J shed 3 bases, with 12 bases lying between them. Written as DNA, the CDR3 is TGTGCCATCAGTGAAGAAGGGGCCCACTATAATTCACCCCTCCACTTT. Amino acids: CAISEEGAHYNSPLHF.

V usage is TRBV28 and J usage is TRBJ1-1, with a weak D call TRBD1 (6 bases). The V and J ends lost 5 bases and 7 bases respectively, with 14 bases between them. CDR3 length: 13 amino acids. Germline V gene data show CDR1 as MDHEN and CDR2 as SYDVKM. CDR3 amino acids: CASSPSGGGEAFF. The CDR3 DNA follows: TGTGCCAGCAGTCCCTCCGGGGGCGGTGAAGCTTTCTTT.

In DNA, the CDR3 is TGTGCCAGCAGGGCACTACCTTTTGGGCTCACTAATGAAAAACTGTTTTTT. Translation gives CASRALPFGLTNEKLFF. The chain employs TRBV7-6 and TRBJ1-4; D not resolved. The CDR3 extends over 17 amino acids. V lost 6 bases and J 2 bases, leaving 19 bases between the germline ends. Germline assignment: CDR1 SGHVS and CDR2 FNYEAQ. The variable domain in full, with the rest retrieved from reference TRBV7-6 and TRBJ1-4, is GAGVSQSPRYKVTKRGQDVALRCDPISGHVSLYWYRQALGQGPEFLTYFNYEAQQDKSGLPNDRFSAERPEGSISTLTIQRTEQRDSAMYRCASRALPFGLTNEKLFFGSGTQLSVL.

The sample holds one count of this clone. The chain carries TRBV7-2 and TRBJ1-3; 8 bases fit TRBD1. In germline, CDR1 is SGHTA, CDR2 FQGNSA. Germline trimming cut 5 bases from V and 0 bases from J; bases unmatched to any gene: 6. The CDR3 loop spans 16 amino acids. CDR3: CASSKTGATSGNTIYF. CDR3 DNA: TGTGCCAGCAGCAAGACAGGGGCTACCTCTGGAAACACCATATATTTT.

V usage is TRBV21-1 and J usage is TRBJ1-5; the table's D call, TRBD1, has no DNA check behind it. TRBV21-1 is a listed pseudogene. The CDR3 consists of 17 residues. CDR3 DNA sequence: TGTGCCAGCGTCGACAGGCGACACCGACGAAGCAATCAGCCCCAGCATTTT. Protein: CASVDRRHRRSNQPQHF.

This chain uses TRBV30 with TRBJ2-1; the D is unclear. Germline values: CDR1 GTSNPN, CDR2 SVGIG (reference sequence). V was pared by 2 bases and J by 14 bases, with 16 bases between. CDR3 size: 12 residues. The CDR3 spells CAWSSDTYPEFF. In DNA form, the CDR3 reads TGTGCCTGGAGTTCTGACACTTACCCGGAGTTCTTC.

The V gene is TRBV12-3 or TRBV12-4, the J gene TRBJ2-5, with D perhaps matching TRBD2 (6 bases). The CDR3 runs to 13 residues. Trimming took off 6 bases at V and 0 bases at J, with 8 bases between the two ends. The CDR3 reads CASSRDYQETQYF. The CDR3 DNA follows: TGTGCCAGCAGCCGGGACTACCAAGAGACCCAGTACTTC.

V and J are TRBV30 and TRBJ2-1; unclear D gene. Trimming left V 1 base short and J 7 bases short, with 5 bases between. The CDR3 is 11 amino acids. CDR1 is GTSNPN, CDR2 SVGIG, per germline (reference sequence). CDR3 DNA sequence: TGTGCCTGGAGTGCCCGGAATGAGCAGTTCTTC. It translates to CAWSARNEQFF.

Written as DNA, the CDR3 is TGTGCCAGCAGAAGCAGACTGGACCCACCCTACGAGCAGTACTTC. Translated, it gives CASRSRLDPPYEQYF. The rearrangement joins TRBV6-5 to TRBJ2-7; D remains unclear. Trimming cost V 6 bases and J 2 bases, with 17 bases left between them. This CDR3 region has 15 residues. The germline V gene encodes CDR1 MNHEY and CDR2 SVGAGI.

This clone was seen only once. V gene TRBV10-2 combines with J gene TRBJ2-2; D unclear. The germline V gene encodes CDR1 WSHSY and CDR2 SAAADI. The CDR3 extends over 13 amino acids. V was shortened by 10 bases and J by 0 bases, with 9 bases between the two germline ends. CDR3 DNA: TGCGCCACGAATATCCCGAACACCGGGGAGCTGTTTTTT. Translation: CATNIPNTGELFF.

This chain joins TRBV25-1 and TRBJ1-2, with TRBD1 matching over 7 bases. CDR1 is MGHDK and CDR2 is SYGVNS in the germline V gene. The V and J ends lost 6 bases and 7 bases, in that order; junction bases with no gene match: 11. There are 14 residues in the CDR3. CDR3 residues: CASRQTGHERGYTF. CDR3 nucleotides: TGTGCCAGCAGGCAGACAGGGCACGAGCGTGGCTACACCTTC.

This clone was seen a handful of times. The rearrangement uses TRBV4-1 and TRBJ2-7; D gene unclear. The ends were cut back, 0 bases at V and 0 bases at J, with 6 bases in the middle. In germline, CDR1 is MGHRA, CDR2 YSYEKL. The CDR3 contains 14 residues. CDR3 amino acids: CASSQEGSSYEQYF. As DNA, the CDR3 is TGCGCCAGCAGCCAAGAGGGGTCCTCCTACGAGCAGTACTTC.

This chain uses TRBV5-1 with TRBJ2-7; 7 bases are shared with TRBD1. The CDR3 runs 13 residues. Germline V gives CDR1 SGHRS, CDR2 YFSETQ. V was pared by 7 bases and J by 8 bases, with 12 bases of the junction left unmatched. DNA for the CDR3: TGCGCCAGCCGAAAAAGCCGGGACAGCCAGCAGTACTTC. It specifies CASRKSRDSQQYF. Full variable domain (outside the CDR3, taken from reference TRBV5-1 and TRBJ2-7): KAGVTQTPRYLIKTRGQQVTLSCSPISGHRSVSWYQQTPGQGLQFLFEYFSETQRNKGNFPGRFSGRQFSNSRSEMNVSTLELGDSALYLCASRKSRDSQQYFGPGTRLTVT.